This section outlines one T cell receptor beta chain sequence together with its context. Its specificity is unknown. This specimen comes from a study of shared clonotypes between healthy human individuals. Study summary: Donors, aged 18 to 49, were a couple of women and three men.

Donors were healthy HIV-negative adults without recent acute infections or vaccinations. The study, taken as a whole, reports: Some clonotypes were shared by all four sorted-subset donors, while others were not shared. The non-shared ones had lower generation probabilities than the shared ones. The sampled material consisted only of blood, and tissue repertoires are likely to differ.

Sequencing used immunoSEQ multiplex PCR; TCRdb keeps in-frame clones, though not all of them. The sample consists of under 1,100,000 clones, more than 75% of them appearing once. The CDR3 is 13 residues long. Germline V gene sequence: CDR1 SNHLY, CDR2 FYNNEI. The junction had 7 bases not matched to a gene; V was cut back by 7 bases and J by 6 bases. The chain carries TRBV2 and TRBJ1-2; TRBD1 matches 8 bases. The sequenced sample was memory CD4+ T cells from PBMCs. Subset described: CD45RA-negative fraction. This TCR came from a man between 18 and 29 years old in good health. Some clones in this sample may be carry-over from other donors' samples. The CDR3 DNA sequence: TGTGCCAGCAACCAGGACAGGGTGGATGGCTACACCTTC. Its translation: CASNQDRVDGYTF.